The present TCR beta chain was sequenced within a study of T cells in Graves' hyperthyroidism and ophthalmopathy. For the study at large: At the time of initial diagnosis and before any treatment, peripheral blood was collected.

From RNA transcripts, TCR beta CDR3 regions were amplified. HTBI primers were the set used in a first-round RT-PCR of the TCR CDR3. TCRdb redid the calling of the multiplex PCR reads with MiXCR, one entry per CDR3 protein. The sample shows 600,000 to 750,000 distinct CDR3 sequences, around 15% of them seen only once. This clonotype was detected many times. The CDR3 is 15 residues long. Germline trimming cut 2 bases from V and 5 bases from J; bases unmatched to any gene: 9. The germline CDR1 and CDR2 sequences are DFQATT and SNEGSKA (reference sequence). Graves' hyperthyroidism is called stable when ophthalmopathy does not progress within 18 months. Among the patients, aged 18 to 65, hyperthyroidism was newly diagnosed and had lasted under 2 months. Every diagnosis used clinical symptoms, serum thyroxine and TRAb, thyroid ultrasound and orbital computed tomography.

The receptor was derived from a man aged 50 to 60 with Graves' hyperthyroidism. The sequencing input was blood. The chain employs TRBV20-1 and TRBJ2-7, with TRBD2 identical over 10 bases. The CDR3 protein is CSARKGSSGRHEQYF. The DNA of the CDR3 is TGCAGTGCTAGAAAAGGGTCTAGCGGGAGACACGAGCAGTACTTC.